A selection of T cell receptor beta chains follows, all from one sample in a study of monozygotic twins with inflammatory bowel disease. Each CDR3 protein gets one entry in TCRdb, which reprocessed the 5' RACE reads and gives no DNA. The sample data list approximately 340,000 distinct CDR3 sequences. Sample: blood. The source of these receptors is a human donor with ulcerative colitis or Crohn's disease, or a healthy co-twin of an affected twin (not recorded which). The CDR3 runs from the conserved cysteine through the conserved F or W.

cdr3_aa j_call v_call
CASSSTNQETQYF TRBJ2-5 TRBV7-6
CASHSPQGAPYGYTF TRBJ1-2 TRBV28
CASSQESSRPQKAFF TRBJ1-1 TRBV4-1
CASGLRGERWETQYF TRBJ2-5 TRBV7-2
CASSSLTSGGFYNEQFF TRBJ2-1 TRBV5-1
CASSDPGRKDTQYF TRBJ2-3 TRBV6-2/TRBV6-3
CASSLYQGHQPQHF TRBJ1-5 TRBV4-3
CASSPGFVADTQYF TRBJ2-3 TRBV7-8
CASSPPSGVNTGELFF TRBJ2-2 TRBV18
CASSLGQLHQETQYF TRBJ2-5 TRBV5-1
CASSPIFTGPSGANVLTF TRBJ2-6 TRBV18
CATSTPTPEKAGVTEKFF TRBJ2-1 TRBV15
CASSLGGSMDRNEKLFF TRBJ1-4 TRBV5-1
CASSCTGTGDTEAFF TRBJ1-1 TRBV27
CASSLAGLAGGQDTQYF TRBJ2-3 TRBV7-8
CATSVLGLAGADTQYF TRBJ2-3 TRBV24-1
CASSPGWGRFTEAFF TRBJ1-1 TRBV5-1
CASSQARNYGYTF TRBJ1-2 TRBV3-1
CASSFGPNSPLHF TRBJ1-6 TRBV5-1
CATSPEGAETTGELFF TRBJ2-2 TRBV15
CAITGGAGNTIYF TRBJ1-3 TRBV10-3
CASSEGARGSSYEQYF TRBJ2-7 TRBV6-1
CASSFSPGGPLNEKLFF TRBJ1-4 TRBV5-1
CATSRPRDWDITEAFF TRBJ1-1 TRBV15
CASRYTGGAGGDTEAFF TRBJ1-1 TRBV12-3/TRBV12-4
CASSFSSSGNTIYF TRBJ1-3 TRBV12-3/TRBV12-4
CASSRGTVPSTDTQYF TRBJ2-3 TRBV4-1
CASSLTGSSYEQYF TRBJ2-7 TRBV12-3/TRBV12-4
CASIQSGLGKKAFF TRBJ1-1 TRBV27
CASSPAMGNRYGYTF TRBJ1-2 TRBV18
CASRNVKTRVDTGELFF TRBJ2-2 TRBV5-1
CASSLLPGADSHEQYF TRBJ2-7 TRBV5-1
CASSSYVSGAGELFF TRBJ2-2 TRBV5-4
CASSPLGREGLYEQYF TRBJ2-7 TRBV6-1
CASSLGNSGGDIQYF TRBJ2-4 TRBV5-1
CASTVGEGQGDYEQYF TRBJ2-7 TRBV9
CASSLSPSWGNEQFF TRBJ2-1 TRBV7-2
CASSYDGTITDTQYF TRBJ2-3 TRBV6-2/TRBV6-3
CATSGLRRGYNEQFF TRBJ2-1 TRBV15
CASSLGGGSYNEQFF TRBJ2-1 TRBV7-2
CASSQTSGNYEQYF TRBJ2-7 TRBV7-8
CSARKQETQYF TRBJ2-5 TRBV20-1
CASTYARGNRSGYTF TRBJ1-2 TRBV2
CASSYSRPQGSNQPQHF TRBJ1-5 TRBV6-5
CASSQDTSTGNTIYF TRBJ1-3 TRBV3-1
CASSPKTGNSNEQYF TRBJ2-7 TRBV21-1
CSATGISGRAGNEQFF TRBJ2-1 TRBV20-1
CASSLRQYTGELFF TRBJ2-2 TRBV7-2
CASSLWWRSTDTQYF TRBJ2-3 TRBV7-2
CASSPRTSGKDEQFF TRBJ2-1 TRBV5-1
CASSSGGPGLRIAKNIQYF TRBJ2-4 TRBV12-3/TRBV12-4
CASSLEGAGSQHF TRBJ1-5 TRBV11-2
CASSLVRSTDTQYF TRBJ2-3 TRBV12-3/TRBV12-4
CSASRLAGELTDTQYF TRBJ2-3 TRBV20-1
CSVESQNTEAFF TRBJ1-1 TRBV29-1